The rows below give T cell receptor beta chains drawn from one sample of a study of CD8 T cells in Susac syndrome. TCRdb recomputed calls from the immunoSEQ multiplex PCR reads with MiXCR, one row per CDR3 protein. The sample has some 63,000 distinct CDR3 sequences; around 96% are singletons. The sequencing input was CD8+ T cells from PBMCs. All receptors derive from a human donor with multiple sclerosis. CDR3s include the opening cysteine and the closing phenylalanine or tryptophan. D genes are given only for firm matches. Clone size is given for some rows only: seen once, a few or many times, or a class if the clone is expanded.

d_gene,abundance,v_gene,j_gene,CDR3nt,CDR3aa
TRBD1,-,TRBV15,TRBJ2-2,TGTGCCACCAGCGTGGACAGGGGCGAAACCGGGGAGCTGTTTTTT,CATSVDRGETGELFF
-,-,TRBV13,TRBJ2-1,TGTGCCAGCAGGGAGGGGTTGAGGAATGAGCAGTTCTTC,CASREGLRNEQFF
-,-,TRBV5-1,TRBJ1-2,TGCGCCAGCAGCGGGGGTGAATTTGGCTACACCTTC,CASSGGEFGYTF
-,once,TRBV13,TRBJ2-7,TGTGCCAGCAGCTCTGGCCTCAATTCCGAGCAGTACTTC,CASSSGLNSEQYF
-,-,TRBV24-1,TRBJ2-1,TGTGCCACCAGTGATTTGTCAGACAACAATGAGCAGTTCTTC,CATSDLSDNNEQFF
-,-,TRBV6-5,TRBJ2-5,TGTGCCAGCAGTTACTCGCTTGGGGCCGGGACCCAGTACTTC,CASSYSLGAGTQYF
TRBD2,-,TRBV4-2,TRBJ2-7,TGTGCCAGCAGCCAAGAGACGTCGGGGGGAGCCTACGAGCAGTACTTC,CASSQETSGGAYEQYF
-,once,TRBV30,TRBJ2-1,TGTGCCTGGAGTGTATTGGTAAGAAATGAGCAGTTCTTC,CAWSVLVRNEQFF
-,-,TRBV20-1,TRBJ1-1,TGCAGTGCCAAAGACACCGTGAACACTGAAGCTTTCTTT,CSAKDTVNTEAFF
-,-,TRBV5-1,TRBJ2-1,TGCGCCAGCAGCTTGAGATCCGGTCAGGGATACAGAGAACCGTTCTTC,CASSLRSGQGYREPFF
-,-,TRBV27,TRBJ2-1,TGTGCCAGCAGTCCCCCAGGTGCTAGCGAGAGTAACGAGCAGTTCTTC,CASSPPGASESNEQFF
-,-,TRBV5-1,TRBJ2-7,TGCGCCAGCCAAGGACAGTCCTCCTACGAGCAGTACTTC,CASQGQSSYEQYF
-,-,TRBV29-1,TRBJ2-3,TGCAGCGTTGTTTTAGCGACCCAAAGCACAGATACGCAGTATTTT,CSVVLATQSTDTQYF
TRBD1,-,TRBV12-3/TRBV12-4,TRBJ1-5,TGTGCCAGCAGTCCTGGGACAGGAGGCAATCAGCCCCAGCATTTT,CASSPGTGGNQPQHF
TRBD1,-,TRBV5-4,TRBJ1-2,TGTGCCAGCAGATACGTAGGGACAGGGGACCGAGGCTACACCTTC,CASRYVGTGDRGYTF
TRBD2,-,TRBV7-9,TRBJ2-7,TGTGCCAGCAGCTTGGGTGCGGGAGAGTCCTACGAGCAGTACTTC,CASSLGAGESYEQYF
TRBD2,-,TRBV20-1,TRBJ2-1,TGCAGTGCTAGTATCCCTAGCGGCTACAATGAGCAGTTCTTC,CSASIPSGYNEQFF
TRBD2,once,TRBV20-1,TRBJ2-3,TGCAGTGCTAGAGATTCCCTCTTAGCGGGAGCCACAGATACGCAGTATTTT,CSARDSLLAGATDTQYF
-,-,TRBV3-1,TRBJ1-2,TGTGCCAGCAGCCTTTTCCCCAGGGATTATAACTATGGCTACACCTTC,CASSLFPRDYNYGYTF
-,-,TRBV20-1,TRBJ2-7,TGCAGTGCTCCTGGGGATTTCTACGAGCAGTACTTC,CSAPGDFYEQYF
-,-,TRBV20-1,TRBJ1-1,TGCAGTGCTAGAGATTCCGGGGGCCCTGAAGCTTTCTTT,CSARDSGGPEAFF
TRBD1,-,TRBV12-3/TRBV12-4,TRBJ2-7,TGTGCCAGCAGTTCCTCCGGGACAGGGCATGGGCAGTACTTC,CASSSSGTGHGQYF
TRBD2,-,TRBV27,TRBJ2-3,TGTGCCAGCAGTCTTAGCGGGGGGACAGGAGATACGCAGTATTTT,CASSLSGGTGDTQYF
TRBD1,-,TRBV4-2,TRBJ2-1,TGTGCCAGCAGCCAAGTGGGCAGGGGGCCAGAGAGCTCCTACAATGAGCAGTTCTTC,CASSQVGRGPESSYNEQFF
-,-,TRBV12-3/TRBV12-4,TRBJ1-5,TGTGCCAGCAGTGCCTGGGGGGGGGCGGAGCCCCAGCATTTT,CASSAWGGAEPQHF
TRBD2,-,TRBV11-3,TRBJ2-3,TGTGCCAGCAGCTCTTCTCGGACTAGCGGTAGCACAGATACGCAGTATTTT,CASSSSRTSGSTDTQYF
-,-,TRBV21-1,TRBJ1-5,TGTGCCAGCAGCATAGTGACAGGGAAGGGTCAGCCCCAGCATTTT,CASSIVTGKGQPQHF
-,-,TRBV4-1,TRBJ2-1,TGCGCCAGCAGCCAAGATTTGGCGGATGAGCAGTTCTTC,CASSQDLADEQFF
-,-,TRBV12-3/TRBV12-4,TRBJ1-1,TGTGCCAGCAGCCCCGCGATGAACACTGAAGCTTTCTTT,CASSPAMNTEAFF
-,-,TRBV28,TRBJ2-2,TGTGCCAGCAGTTTCTTCGTTGGGGAGCTGTTTTTT,CASSFFVGELFF
-,-,TRBV29-1,TRBJ1-6,TGCAGCGGGGGTCACTCCAGGGAGGAAGATTCACCCCTCCACTTT,CSGGHSREEDSPLHF
-,once,TRBV27,TRBJ2-7,TGTGCCAGCACCCCAGGGGAGGGGGCCTCGGTTGACGAGCAGTACTTC,CASTPGEGASVDEQYF
-,-,TRBV6-5,TRBJ2-5,TGTGCCAGCAGTTATCGGGGGGCAGAGACCCAGTACTTC,CASSYRGAETQYF
-,-,TRBV7-2,TRBJ2-5,TGTGCCAGCAGTGTTGATATGGTGTGGGAGACCCAGTACTTC,CASSVDMVWETQYF
-,few,TRBV28,TRBJ2-7,TGTGCCAGCAGTGAAGGGCCCTACGAGCAGTACTTC,CASSEGPYEQYF
-,-,TRBV29-1,TRBJ1-2,TGCAGCGTTGAAGATCTGTGGCAGGGGAACTATGGCTACACCTTC,CSVEDLWQGNYGYTF
TRBD2,-,TRBV3-1,TRBJ2-3,TGTGCCAGCAGCCCGGAAGCGGGGGGCCTTACAGATACGCAGTATTTT,CASSPEAGGLTDTQYF